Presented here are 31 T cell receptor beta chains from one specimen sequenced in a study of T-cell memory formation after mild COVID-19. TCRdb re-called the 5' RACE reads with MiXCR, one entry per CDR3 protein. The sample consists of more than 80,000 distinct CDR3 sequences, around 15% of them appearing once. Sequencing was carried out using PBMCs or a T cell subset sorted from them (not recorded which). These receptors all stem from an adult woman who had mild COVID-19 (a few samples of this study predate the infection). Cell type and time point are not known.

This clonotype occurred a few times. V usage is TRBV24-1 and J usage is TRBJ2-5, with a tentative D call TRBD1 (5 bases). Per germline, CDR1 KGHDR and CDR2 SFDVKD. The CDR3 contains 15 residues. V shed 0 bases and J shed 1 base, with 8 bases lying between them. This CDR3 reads CATSDLTGPQETQYF. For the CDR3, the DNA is TGTGCCACCAGTGATTTGACAGGCCCCCAAGAGACCCAGTACTTC.

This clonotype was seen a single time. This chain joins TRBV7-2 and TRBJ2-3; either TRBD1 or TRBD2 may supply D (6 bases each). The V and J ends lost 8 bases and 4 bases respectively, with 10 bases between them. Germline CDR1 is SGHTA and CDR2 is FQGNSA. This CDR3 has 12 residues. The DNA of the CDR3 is TGTGCCAGCGAGGGGGGTTCAGATACGCAGTATTTT. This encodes CASEGGSDTQYF.

CDR3 loop: CASSQLVGQNTEAFF. CDR3 sequence (DNA): TGCGCCAGCAGCCAATTGGTGGGGCAGAACACTGAAGCTTTCTTT. The chain uses TRBV4-1 and TRBJ1-1; TRBD1 is a possible D gene (5 bases). CDR3 length: 15 amino acids. The V end lost 2 bases, the J end lost 1 base, and 11 bases lay between the germline ends. Germline V gene sequence: CDR1 MGHRA, CDR2 YSYEKL.

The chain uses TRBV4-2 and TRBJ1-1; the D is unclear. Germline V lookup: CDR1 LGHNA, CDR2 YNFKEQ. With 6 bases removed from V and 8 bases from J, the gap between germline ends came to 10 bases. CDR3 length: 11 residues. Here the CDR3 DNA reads TGTGCCAGCAGAACGGTGGCAGAAGCTTTCTTT. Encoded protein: CASRTVAEAFF.

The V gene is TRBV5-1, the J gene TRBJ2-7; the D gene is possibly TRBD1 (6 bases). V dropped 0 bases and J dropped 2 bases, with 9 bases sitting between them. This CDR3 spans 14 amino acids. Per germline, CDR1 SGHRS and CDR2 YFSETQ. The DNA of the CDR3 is TGCGCCAGCAGCTTGGCCGGGACAACCTACGAGCAGTACTTC. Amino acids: CASSLAGTTYEQYF. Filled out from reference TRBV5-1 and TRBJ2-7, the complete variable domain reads KAGVTQTPRYLIKTRGQQVTLSCSPISGHRSVSWYQQTPGQGLQFLFEYFSETQRNKGNFPGRFSGRQFSNSRSEMNVSTLELGDSALYLCASSLAGTTYEQYFGPGTRLTVT.

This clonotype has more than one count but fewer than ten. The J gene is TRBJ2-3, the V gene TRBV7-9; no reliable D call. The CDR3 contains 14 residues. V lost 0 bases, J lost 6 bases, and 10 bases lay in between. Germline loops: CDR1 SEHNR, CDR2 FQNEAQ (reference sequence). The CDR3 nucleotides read TGTGCCAGCAGCTTAGCGCGGAACGGGGATACGCAGTATTTT. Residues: CASSLARNGDTQYF.

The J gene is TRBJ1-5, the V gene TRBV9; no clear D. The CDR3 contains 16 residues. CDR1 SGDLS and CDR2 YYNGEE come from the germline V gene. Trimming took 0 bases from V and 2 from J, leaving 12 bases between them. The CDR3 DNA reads TGTGCCAGCAGCGTAGGAGCCGTGGGAGGCAATCAGCCCCAGCATTTT. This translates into CASSVGAVGGNQPQHF.

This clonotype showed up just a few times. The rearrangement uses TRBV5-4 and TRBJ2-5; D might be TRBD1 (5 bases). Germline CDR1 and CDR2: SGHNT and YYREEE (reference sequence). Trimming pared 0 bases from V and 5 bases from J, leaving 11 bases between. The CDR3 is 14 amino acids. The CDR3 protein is CASSLGQGHETQYF. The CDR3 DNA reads TGTGCCAGCAGCTTGGGGCAGGGTCACGAGACCCAGTACTTC.

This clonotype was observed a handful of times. In DNA form, the CDR3 reads TGTGCCAGCAGCTTGGCCGGGGGGACAGGGCCCACAGATACGCAGTATTTT. Protein: CASSLAGGTGPTDTQYF. This chain links TRBV5-5 with TRBJ2-3, with TRBD1 matching over 9 bases. CDR3 size: 17 residues. Germline CDR1 SGHKS, CDR2 YYEKEE (reference sequence). V shed 0 bases, J shed 2 bases, and the junction held 7 bases outside the gene matches.

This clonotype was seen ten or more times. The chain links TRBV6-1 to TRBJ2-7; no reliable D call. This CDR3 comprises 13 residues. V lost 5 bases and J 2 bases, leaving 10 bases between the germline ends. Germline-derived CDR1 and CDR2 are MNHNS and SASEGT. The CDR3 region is CASSYGSPYEQYF. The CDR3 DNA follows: TGTGCCAGCAGTTACGGGTCTCCCTACGAGCAGTACTTC.

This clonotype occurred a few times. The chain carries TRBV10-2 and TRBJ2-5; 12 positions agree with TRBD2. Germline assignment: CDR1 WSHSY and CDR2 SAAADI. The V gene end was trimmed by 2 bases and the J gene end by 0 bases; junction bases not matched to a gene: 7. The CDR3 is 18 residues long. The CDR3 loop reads CASSERLAGGPYQETQYF. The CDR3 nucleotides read TGCGCCAGCAGTGAGAGGCTAGCGGGAGGGCCTTACCAAGAGACCCAGTACTTC.

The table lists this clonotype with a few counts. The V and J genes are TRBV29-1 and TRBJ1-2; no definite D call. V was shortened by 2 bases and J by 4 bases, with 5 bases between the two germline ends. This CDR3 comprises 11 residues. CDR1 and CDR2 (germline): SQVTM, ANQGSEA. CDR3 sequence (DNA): TGCAGCGTTGAATCTAGCTATGGCTACACCTTC. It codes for CSVESSYGYTF.

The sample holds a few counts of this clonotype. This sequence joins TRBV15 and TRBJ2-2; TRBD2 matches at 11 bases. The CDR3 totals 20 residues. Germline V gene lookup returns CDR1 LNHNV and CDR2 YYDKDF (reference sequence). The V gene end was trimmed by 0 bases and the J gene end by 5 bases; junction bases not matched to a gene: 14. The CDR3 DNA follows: TGTGCCACCAGCAGAGATGTAGAGGTGTTGGCTAGCGGGGGGACCGGGGAGCTGTTTTTT. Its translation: CATSRDVEVLASGGTGELFF.

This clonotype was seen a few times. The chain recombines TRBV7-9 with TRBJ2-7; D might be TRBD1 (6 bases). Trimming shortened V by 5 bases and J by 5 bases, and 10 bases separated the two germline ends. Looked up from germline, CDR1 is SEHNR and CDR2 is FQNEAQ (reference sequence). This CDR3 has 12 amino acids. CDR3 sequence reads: CASSTGFHEQYF. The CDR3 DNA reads TGTGCCAGCAGCACAGGGTTCCACGAGCAGTACTTC.

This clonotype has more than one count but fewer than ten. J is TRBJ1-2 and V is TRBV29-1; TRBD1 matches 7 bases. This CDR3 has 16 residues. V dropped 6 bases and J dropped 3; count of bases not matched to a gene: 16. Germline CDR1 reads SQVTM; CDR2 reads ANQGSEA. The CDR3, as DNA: TGCAGCGTCGTCCTCAGCGACAGGGCCCTCGACTATGGCTACACCTTC. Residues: CSVVLSDRALDYGYTF.

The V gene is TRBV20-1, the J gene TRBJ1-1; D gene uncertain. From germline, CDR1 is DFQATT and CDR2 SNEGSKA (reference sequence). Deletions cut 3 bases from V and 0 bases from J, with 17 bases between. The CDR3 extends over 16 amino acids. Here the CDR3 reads CSASPARRAVNTEAFF. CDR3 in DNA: TGCAGTGCTAGCCCAGCTAGGCGGGCGGTGAACACTGAAGCTTTCTTT.

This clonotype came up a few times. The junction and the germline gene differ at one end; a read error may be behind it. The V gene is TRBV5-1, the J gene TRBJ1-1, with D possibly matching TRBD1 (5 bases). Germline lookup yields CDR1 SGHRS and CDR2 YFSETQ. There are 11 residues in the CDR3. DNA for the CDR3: TGCGCCAGCAGCTACGGGACCTCTCGTATCTTT. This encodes CASSYGTSRIF.

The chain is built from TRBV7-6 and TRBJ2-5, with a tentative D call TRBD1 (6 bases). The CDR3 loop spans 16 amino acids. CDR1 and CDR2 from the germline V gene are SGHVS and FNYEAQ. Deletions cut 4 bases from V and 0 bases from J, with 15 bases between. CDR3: CASSSTGRTHQETQYF. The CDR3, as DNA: TGTGCCAGCAGCTCGACAGGAAGGACTCACCAAGAGACCCAGTACTTC. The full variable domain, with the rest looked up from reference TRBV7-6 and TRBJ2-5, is GAGVSQSPRYKVTKRGQDVALRCDPISGHVSLYWYRQALGQGPEFLTYFNYEAQQDKSGLPNDRFSAERPEGSISTLTIQRTEQRDSAMYRCASSSTGRTHQETQYFGPGTRLLVL.

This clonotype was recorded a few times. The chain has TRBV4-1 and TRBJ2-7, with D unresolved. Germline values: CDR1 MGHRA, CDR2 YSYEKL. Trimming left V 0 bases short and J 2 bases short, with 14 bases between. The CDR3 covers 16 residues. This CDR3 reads CASSQDRGAQTYEQYF. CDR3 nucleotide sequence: TGCGCCAGCAGCCAAGATCGTGGCGCCCAGACCTACGAGCAGTACTTC.

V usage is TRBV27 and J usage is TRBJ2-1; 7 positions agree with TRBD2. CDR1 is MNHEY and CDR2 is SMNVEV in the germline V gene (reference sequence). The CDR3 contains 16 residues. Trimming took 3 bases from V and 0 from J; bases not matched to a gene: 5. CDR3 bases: TGTGCCAGCAGTTTTCTCGGCGGGAGCTCCTACAATGAGCAGTTCTTC. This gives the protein CASSFLGGSSYNEQFF.

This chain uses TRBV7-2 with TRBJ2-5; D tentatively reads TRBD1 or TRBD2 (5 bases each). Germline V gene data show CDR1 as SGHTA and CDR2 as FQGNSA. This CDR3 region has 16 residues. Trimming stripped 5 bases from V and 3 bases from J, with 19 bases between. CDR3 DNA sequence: TGTGCCAGCAGCCAGGGATCCTGGAGGACGGAAGAGACCCAGTACTTC. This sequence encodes CASSQGSWRTEETQYF.

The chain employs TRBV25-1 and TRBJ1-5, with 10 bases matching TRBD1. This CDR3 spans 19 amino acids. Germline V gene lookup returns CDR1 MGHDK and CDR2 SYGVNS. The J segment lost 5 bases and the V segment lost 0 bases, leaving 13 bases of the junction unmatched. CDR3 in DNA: TGTGCCAGCAGTGAATATAATGCTAAAGGGGACAGGGGTTATCAGCCCCAGCATTTT. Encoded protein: CASSEYNAKGDRGYQPQHF.

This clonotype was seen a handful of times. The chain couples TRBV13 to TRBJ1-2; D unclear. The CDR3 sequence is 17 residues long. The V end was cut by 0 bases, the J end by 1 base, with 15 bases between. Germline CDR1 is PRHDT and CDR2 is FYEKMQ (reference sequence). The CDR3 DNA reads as TGTGCCAGCAGCTTAGGCCCGGTCGGCAGCTTTAACTATGGCTACACCTTC. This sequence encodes CASSLGPVGSFNYGYTF.

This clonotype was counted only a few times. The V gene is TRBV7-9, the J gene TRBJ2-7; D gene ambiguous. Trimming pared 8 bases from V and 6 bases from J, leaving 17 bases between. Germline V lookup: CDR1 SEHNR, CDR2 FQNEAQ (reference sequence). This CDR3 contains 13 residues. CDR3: CASAMSAEVEQYF. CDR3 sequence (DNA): TGTGCCAGCGCGATGAGCGCCGAGGTCGAGCAGTACTTC. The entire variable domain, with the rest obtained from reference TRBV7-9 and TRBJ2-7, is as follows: DTGVSQNPRHKITKRGQNVTFRCDPISEHNRLYWYRQTLGQGPEFLTYFQNEAQLEKSRLLSDRFSAERPKGSFSTLEIQRTEQGDSAMYLCASAMSAEVEQYFGPGTRLTVT.

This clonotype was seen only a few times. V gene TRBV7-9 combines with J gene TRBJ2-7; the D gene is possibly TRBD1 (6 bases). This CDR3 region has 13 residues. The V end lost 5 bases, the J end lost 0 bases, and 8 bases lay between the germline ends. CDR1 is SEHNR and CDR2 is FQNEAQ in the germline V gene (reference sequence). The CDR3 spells CASSGGISYEQYF. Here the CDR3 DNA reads TGTGCCAGCAGCGGGGGCATCTCCTACGAGCAGTACTTC.

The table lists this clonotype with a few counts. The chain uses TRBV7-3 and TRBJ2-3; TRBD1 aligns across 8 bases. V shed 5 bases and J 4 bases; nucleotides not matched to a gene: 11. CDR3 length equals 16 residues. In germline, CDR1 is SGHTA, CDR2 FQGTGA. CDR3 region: CASSPWGQAPADTQYF. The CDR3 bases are TGTGCCAGCAGCCCTTGGGGACAGGCCCCAGCAGATACGCAGTATTTT.

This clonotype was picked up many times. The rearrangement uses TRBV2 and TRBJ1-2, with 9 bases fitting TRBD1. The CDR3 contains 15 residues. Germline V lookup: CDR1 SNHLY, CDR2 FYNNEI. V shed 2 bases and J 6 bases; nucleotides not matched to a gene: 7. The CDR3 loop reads CASSEKATGGHGYTF. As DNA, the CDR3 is TGTGCCAGCAGTGAAAAAGCTACAGGGGGCCATGGCTACACCTTC.

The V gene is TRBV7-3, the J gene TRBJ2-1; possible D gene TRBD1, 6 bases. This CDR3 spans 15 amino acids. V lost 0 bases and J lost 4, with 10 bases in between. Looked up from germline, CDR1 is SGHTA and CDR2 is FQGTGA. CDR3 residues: CASSLTGTLYNEQFF. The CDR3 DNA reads TGTGCCAGCAGCTTAACCGGGACACTTTACAATGAGCAGTTCTTC.

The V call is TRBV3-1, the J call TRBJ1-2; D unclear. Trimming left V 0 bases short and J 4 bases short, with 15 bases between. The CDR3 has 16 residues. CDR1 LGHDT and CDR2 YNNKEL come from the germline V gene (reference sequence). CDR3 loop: CASSQDRVMGAYGYTF. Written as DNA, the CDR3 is TGTGCCAGCAGCCAAGACCGGGTGATGGGAGCCTATGGCTACACCTTC.

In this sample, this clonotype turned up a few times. CDR3 bases: TGTGCCAGCAGTTATGCAGCCGGGACAGGGGTTAATTGGGACTACGAGCAGTACTTC. Amino acid sequence: CASSYAAGTGVNWDYEQYF. This sequence joins TRBV5-6 and TRBJ2-7; 10 bases line up with TRBD1. The ends lost 5 bases at V and 3 bases at J; junction bases unmatched: 20. The CDR3 sequence is 19 residues long. Germline V gene sequence: CDR1 SGHDT, CDR2 YYEEEE.

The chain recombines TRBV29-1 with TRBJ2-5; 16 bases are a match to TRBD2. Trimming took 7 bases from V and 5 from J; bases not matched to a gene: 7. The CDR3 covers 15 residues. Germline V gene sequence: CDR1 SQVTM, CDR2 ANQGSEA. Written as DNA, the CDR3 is TGCAGCGACGGGACTAGCGGGAGGGCCGGGGAGACCCAGTACTTC. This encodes CSDGTSGRAGETQYF. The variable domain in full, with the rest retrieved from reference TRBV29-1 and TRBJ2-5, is SAVISQKPSRDICQRGTSLTIQCQVDSQVTMMFWYRQQPGQSLTLIATANQGSEATYESGFVIDKFPISRPNLTFSTLTVSNMSPEDSSIYLCSDGTSGRAGETQYFGPGTRLLVL.